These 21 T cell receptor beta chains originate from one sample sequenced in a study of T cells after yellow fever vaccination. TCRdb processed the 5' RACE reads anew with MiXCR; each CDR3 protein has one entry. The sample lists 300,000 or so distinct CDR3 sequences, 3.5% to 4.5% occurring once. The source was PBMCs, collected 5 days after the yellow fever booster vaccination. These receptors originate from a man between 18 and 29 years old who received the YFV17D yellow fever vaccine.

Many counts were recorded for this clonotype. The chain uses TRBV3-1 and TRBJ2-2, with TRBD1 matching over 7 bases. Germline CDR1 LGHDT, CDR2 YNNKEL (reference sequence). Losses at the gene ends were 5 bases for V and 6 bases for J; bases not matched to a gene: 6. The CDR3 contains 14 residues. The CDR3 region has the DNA TGTGCCAGCAGCAGACAGGGTTTGTCCGGGGAGCTGTTTTTT. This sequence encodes CASSRQGLSGELFF.

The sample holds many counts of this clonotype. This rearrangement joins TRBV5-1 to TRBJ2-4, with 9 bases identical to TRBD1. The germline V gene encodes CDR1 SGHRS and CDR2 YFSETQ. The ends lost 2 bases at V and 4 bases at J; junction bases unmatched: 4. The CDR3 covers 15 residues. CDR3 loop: CASSFGQGTKNIQYF. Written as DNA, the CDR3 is TGCGCCAGCAGCTTCGGACAGGGGACAAAAAACATTCAGTACTTC. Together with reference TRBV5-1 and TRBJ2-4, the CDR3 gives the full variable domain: KAGVTQTPRYLIKTRGQQVTLSCSPISGHRSVSWYQQTPGQGLQFLFEYFSETQRNKGNFPGRFSGRQFSNSRSEMNVSTLELGDSALYLCASSFGQGTKNIQYFGAGTRLSVL.

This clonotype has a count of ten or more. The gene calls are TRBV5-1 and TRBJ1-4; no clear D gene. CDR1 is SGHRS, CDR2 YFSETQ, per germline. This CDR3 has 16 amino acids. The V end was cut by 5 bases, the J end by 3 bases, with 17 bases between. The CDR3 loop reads CASSEGTESANEKLFF. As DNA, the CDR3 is TGCGCCAGCAGTGAGGGCACTGAATCGGCTAATGAAAAACTGTTTTTT.

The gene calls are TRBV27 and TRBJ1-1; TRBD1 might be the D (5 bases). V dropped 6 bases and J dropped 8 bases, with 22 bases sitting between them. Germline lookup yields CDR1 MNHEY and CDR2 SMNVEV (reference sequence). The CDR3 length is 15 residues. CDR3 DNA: TGTGCCAGCAGGACCTGGGACGGACGCTCGGGAGAAGCTTTCTTT. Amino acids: CASRTWDGRSGEAFF.

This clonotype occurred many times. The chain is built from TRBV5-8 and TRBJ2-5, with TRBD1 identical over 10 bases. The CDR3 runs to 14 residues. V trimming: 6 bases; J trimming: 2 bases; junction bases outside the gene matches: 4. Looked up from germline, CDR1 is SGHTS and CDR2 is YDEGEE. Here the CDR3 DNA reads TGTGCCAGCAAGGACAGGGGGTTGCAAGAGACCCAGTACTTC. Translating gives CASKDRGLQETQYF.

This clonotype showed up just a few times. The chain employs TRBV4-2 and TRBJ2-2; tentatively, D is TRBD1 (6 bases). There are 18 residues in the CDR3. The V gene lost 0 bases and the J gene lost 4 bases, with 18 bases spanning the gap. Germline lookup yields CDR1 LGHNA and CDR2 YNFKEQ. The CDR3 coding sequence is TGTGCCAGCAGCCAAGAGGCCAGGGGTCAAAAAATCACCGGGGAGCTGTTTTTT. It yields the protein CASSQEARGQKITGELFF.

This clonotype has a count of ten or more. CDR3 sequence (DNA): TGCGCCAGCAGCTTGACAGGGGGGCAGGAAAAACTGTTTTTT. It translates to CASSLTGGQEKLFF. This chain joins TRBV5-1 and TRBJ1-4; 8 positions agree with TRBD1. The CDR3 is 14 residues long. With 1 base clipped from V and 8 bases from J, the junction kept 4 bases outside the gene matches. The V gene's germline CDR1 is SGHRS and CDR2 YFSETQ. Combining the CDR3 with reference TRBV5-1 and TRBJ1-4 gives the whole variable domain KAGVTQTPRYLIKTRGQQVTLSCSPISGHRSVSWYQQTPGQGLQFLFEYFSETQRNKGNFPGRFSGRQFSNSRSEMNVSTLELGDSALYLCASSLTGGQEKLFFGSGTQLSVL.

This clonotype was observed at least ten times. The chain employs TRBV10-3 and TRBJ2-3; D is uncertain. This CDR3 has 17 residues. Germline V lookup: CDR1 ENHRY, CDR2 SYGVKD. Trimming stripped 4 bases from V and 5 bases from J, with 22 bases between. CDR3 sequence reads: CAISGRILATPGDTQYF. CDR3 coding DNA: TGTGCCATCAGTGGACGGATCTTGGCGACCCCTGGAGATACGCAGTATTTT.

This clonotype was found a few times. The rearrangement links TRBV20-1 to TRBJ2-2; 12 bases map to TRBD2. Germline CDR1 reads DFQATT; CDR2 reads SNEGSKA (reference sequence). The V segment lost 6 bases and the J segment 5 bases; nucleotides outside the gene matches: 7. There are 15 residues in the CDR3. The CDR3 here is CSAQTSGGPTGELFF. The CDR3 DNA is TGCAGTGCCCAAACTAGCGGGGGGCCGACCGGGGAGCTGTTTTTT.

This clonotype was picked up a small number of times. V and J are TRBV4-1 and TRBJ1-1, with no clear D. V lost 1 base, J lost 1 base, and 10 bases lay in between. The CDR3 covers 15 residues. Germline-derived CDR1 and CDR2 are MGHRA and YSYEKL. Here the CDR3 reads CASSQAPGSNTEAFF. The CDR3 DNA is TGCGCCAGCAGCCAAGCGCCGGGGTCGAACACTGAAGCTTTCTTT.

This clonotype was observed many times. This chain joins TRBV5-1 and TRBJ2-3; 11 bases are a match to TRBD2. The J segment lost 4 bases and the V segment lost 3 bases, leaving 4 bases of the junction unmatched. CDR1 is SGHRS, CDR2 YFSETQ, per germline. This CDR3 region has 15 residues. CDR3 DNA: TGCGCCAGCAGCTCCTTAGCGGGGGGGCCAGATACGCAGTATTTT. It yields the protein CASSSLAGGPDTQYF.

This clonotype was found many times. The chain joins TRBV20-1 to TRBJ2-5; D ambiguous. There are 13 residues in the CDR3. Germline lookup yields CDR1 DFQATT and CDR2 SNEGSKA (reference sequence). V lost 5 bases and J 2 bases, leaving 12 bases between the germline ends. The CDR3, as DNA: TGCAGTGCTCTAGGACCAGATCAAGAGACCCAGTACTTC. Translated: CSALGPDQETQYF.

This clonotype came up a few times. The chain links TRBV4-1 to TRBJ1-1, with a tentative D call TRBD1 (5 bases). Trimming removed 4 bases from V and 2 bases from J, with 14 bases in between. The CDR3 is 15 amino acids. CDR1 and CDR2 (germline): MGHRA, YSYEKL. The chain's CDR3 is CASSLPSGANTEAFF. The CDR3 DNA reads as TGCGCCAGCAGCCTCCCATCTGGGGCAAACACTGAAGCTTTCTTT.

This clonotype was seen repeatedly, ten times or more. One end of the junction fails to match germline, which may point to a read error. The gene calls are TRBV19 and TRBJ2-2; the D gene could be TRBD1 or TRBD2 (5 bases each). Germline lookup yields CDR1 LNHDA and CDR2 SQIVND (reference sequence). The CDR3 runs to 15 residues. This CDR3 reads CASSIFWGNAGELFF. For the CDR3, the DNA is TGTGCCAGTAGTATCTTTTGGGGGAACGCCGGGGAGCTGTTTTTT.

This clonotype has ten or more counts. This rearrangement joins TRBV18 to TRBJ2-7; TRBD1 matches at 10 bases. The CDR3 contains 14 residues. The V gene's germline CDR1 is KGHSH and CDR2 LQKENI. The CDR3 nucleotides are TGTGCCAGCTCACCACCTGAATGGGGACAGGGGCTGTGGGTC. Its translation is CASSPPEWGQGLWV.

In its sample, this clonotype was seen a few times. The CDR3 DNA reads TGTGCCAGCAGAGCTAACAGGGGGCGAACTGAAGCTTTCTTT. It translates to CASRANRGRTEAFF. The chain joins TRBV27 to TRBJ1-1; 9 bases align to TRBD1. CDR1 is MNHEY, CDR2 SMNVEV, per germline (reference sequence). The CDR3 has 14 amino acids. With 6 bases clipped from V and 5 bases from J, the junction kept 7 bases outside the gene matches.

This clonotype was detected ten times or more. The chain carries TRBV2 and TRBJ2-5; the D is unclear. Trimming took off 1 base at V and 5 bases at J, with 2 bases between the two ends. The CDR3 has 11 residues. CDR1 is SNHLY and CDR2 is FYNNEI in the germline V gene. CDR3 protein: CASSEEETQYF. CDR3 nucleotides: TGTGCCAGCAGTGAAGAGGAGACCCAGTACTTC.

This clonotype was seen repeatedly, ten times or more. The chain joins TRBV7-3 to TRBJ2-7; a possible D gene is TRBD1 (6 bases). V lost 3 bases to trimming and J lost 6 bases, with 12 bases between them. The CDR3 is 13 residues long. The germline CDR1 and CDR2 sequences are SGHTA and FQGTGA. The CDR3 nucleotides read TGTGCCAGCAGCTTTGAGGGGGTCGGCGAGCAGTACTTC. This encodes CASSFEGVGEQYF. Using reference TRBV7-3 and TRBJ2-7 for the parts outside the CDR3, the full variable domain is GAGVSQTPSNKVTEKGKYVELRCDPISGHTALYWYRQSLGQGPEFLIYFQGTGAADDSGLPNDRFFAVRPEGSVSTLKIQRTERGDSAVYLCASSFEGVGEQYFGPGTRLTVT.

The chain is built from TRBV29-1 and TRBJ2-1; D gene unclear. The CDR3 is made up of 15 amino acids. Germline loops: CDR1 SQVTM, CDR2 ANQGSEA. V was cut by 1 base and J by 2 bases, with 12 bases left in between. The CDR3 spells CSVEGTQDPYNEQFF. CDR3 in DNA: TGCAGCGTTGAAGGGACCCAAGACCCCTACAATGAGCAGTTCTTC.

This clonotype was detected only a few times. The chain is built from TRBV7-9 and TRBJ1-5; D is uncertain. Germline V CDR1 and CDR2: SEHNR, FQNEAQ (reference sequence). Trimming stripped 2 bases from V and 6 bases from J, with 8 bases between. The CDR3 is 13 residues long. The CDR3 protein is CASSLNSLQPQHF. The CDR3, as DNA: TGTGCCAGCAGCTTAAACAGCCTTCAGCCCCAGCATTTT. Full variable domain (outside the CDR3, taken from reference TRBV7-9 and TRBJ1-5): DTGVSQNPRHKITKRGQNVTFRCDPISEHNRLYWYRQTLGQGPEFLTYFQNEAQLEKSRLLSDRFSAERPKGSFSTLEIQRTEQGDSAMYLCASSLNSLQPQHFGDGTRLSIL.

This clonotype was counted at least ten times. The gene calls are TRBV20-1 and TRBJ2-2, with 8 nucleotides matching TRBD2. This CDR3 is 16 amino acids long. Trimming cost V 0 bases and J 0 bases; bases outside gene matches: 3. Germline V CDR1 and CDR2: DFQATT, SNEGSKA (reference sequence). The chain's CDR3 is CSARDSGTANTGELFF. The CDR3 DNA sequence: TGCAGTGCTAGAGATAGCGGGACCGCGAACACCGGGGAGCTGTTTTTT.